One sample yielded the 25 T cell receptor beta chains listed below, sequenced in a study of blood T cell repertoires in COVID-19. Measured with immunoSEQ multiplex PCR; TCRdb has only the in-frame clones, and not every one. Of about 200,000 clones in the sample, 70% to 90% were seen once. Material: peripheral blood. These receptors all come from a woman aged 50 to 65 with active or convalescent COVID-19.

The DNA of the CDR3 is TGTGCCATCAGGATGGACAGGGGGCGCCTTGGAGGGGCCAACGTCCTGACTTTC. Its protein is CAIRMDRGRLGGANVLTF. This chain joins TRBV10-3 and TRBJ2-6; 11 nucleotides align to TRBD1. This CDR3 region has 18 residues. The V gene end was trimmed by 6 bases and the J gene end by 4 bases; junction bases not matched to a gene: 11. Germline assignment: CDR1 ENHRY and CDR2 SYGVKD.

The rearrangement joins TRBV7-6 to TRBJ1-3; weak D call: TRBD1 (5 bases). CDR3 size: 15 residues. The V gene lost 5 bases and the J gene lost 0 bases, with 11 bases spanning the gap. The germline V gene has CDR1 SGHVS and CDR2 FNYEAQ. The CDR3 coding sequence is TGTGCCAGCAGCCCGGGGGTGGGCTCTGGAAACACCATATATTTT. This encodes CASSPGVGSGNTIYF.

This clone was seen a few times. V usage is TRBV28 and J usage is TRBJ2-1; D is possibly TRBD2 (5 bases). This CDR3 contains 19 residues. The germline V gene encodes CDR1 MDHEN and CDR2 SYDVKM. V lost 6 bases and J lost 3, with 27 bases in between. In nucleotides, the CDR3 is TGTGCCAGCAGCACACGGCACCTAGAGGAACTAGACGACTACAATGAGCAGTTCTTC. Translation: CASSTRHLEELDDYNEQFF.

The chain employs TRBV2 and TRBJ2-1; 9 bases agree with TRBD1. V lost 6 bases, J lost 6 bases, and 6 bases stayed unmatched. Germline values: CDR1 SNHLY, CDR2 FYNNEI. This CDR3 contains 14 residues. CDR3 region: CASSLNRGRNEQFF. CDR3 DNA: TGTGCCAGCAGCTTAAACAGGGGGCGCAATGAGCAGTTCTTC.

This sequence joins TRBV7-9 and TRBJ1-2; possible D gene TRBD1, 5 bases. The CDR3 totals 17 residues. The germline V gene encodes CDR1 SEHNR and CDR2 FQNEAQ (reference sequence). The germline V and J ends were trimmed by 5 bases and 5 bases, with 24 bases remaining between them. The CDR3: CASSPSFGGRVEYGYTF. CDR3 DNA: TGTGCCAGCAGCCCGAGCTTCGGGGGGAGGGTGGAGTATGGCTACACCTTC.

This rearrangement joins TRBV19 to TRBJ1-1; no clear D gene. The CDR3 totals 14 residues. Germline CDR1 is LNHDA and CDR2 is SQIVND (reference sequence). Between the trimmed V and J ends, which lost 5 bases and 3 bases, there was a span of 13 bases. CDR3 sequence reads: CASSRTGKDTEAFF. The CDR3 nucleotides are TGTGCCAGTAGTCGTACGGGAAAGGACACTGAAGCTTTCTTT.

This clone turned up a few times. The rearrangement joins TRBV27 to TRBJ2-7; possible D gene TRBD2, 6 bases. The V gene's germline CDR1 is MNHEY and CDR2 SMNVEV (reference sequence). This CDR3 has 12 residues. Trimming cost V 9 bases and J 7 bases, with 16 bases left between them. This chain's CDR3 is CASNGGYGEQYF. CDR3 DNA sequence: TGTGCCAGTAACGGGGGATATGGTGAGCAGTACTTC.

The chain links TRBV15 to TRBJ1-4, with TRBD1 matching over 7 bases. The V gene end was trimmed by 5 bases and the J gene end by 5 bases; junction bases not matched to a gene: 8. This CDR3 comprises 15 residues. Germline CDR1 is LNHNV and CDR2 is YYDKDF (reference sequence). CDR3 nucleotide sequence: TGTGCCACCAGCGGGATGGGACAGCGAAATGAAAAACTGTTTTTT. Translating gives CATSGMGQRNEKLFF.

The chain couples TRBV7-2 to TRBJ1-2, with TRBD1 matching over 9 bases. CDR3 length equals 17 residues. CDR1 is SGHTA, CDR2 FQGNSA, per germline. V lost 0 bases and J lost 1; bases outside the gene matches: 6. The chain's CDR3 is CASSLAGTGRGNYGYTF. CDR3 bases: TGTGCCAGCAGCTTAGCCGGGACAGGGCGGGGTAACTATGGCTACACCTTC. Together with reference TRBV7-2 and TRBJ1-2, the CDR3 gives the full variable domain: GAGVSQSPSNKVTEKGKDVELRCDPISGHTALYWYRQSLGQGLEFLIYFQGNSAPDKSGLPSDRFSAERTGGSVSTLTIQRTQQEDSAVYLCASSLAGTGRGNYGYTFGSGTRLTVV.

The rearrangement links TRBV6-5 to TRBJ1-2, with D tentatively TRBD1 (5 bases). The CDR3 is 14 amino acids. Deletions cut 6 bases from V and 2 bases from J, with 13 bases between. CDR1 and CDR2 from the germline V gene are MNHEY and SVGAGI. Written as DNA, the CDR3 is TGTGCCAGCAGAGTTTATGGGGCCAACTATGGCTACACCTTC. Translation: CASRVYGANYGYTF.

The chain joins TRBV9 to TRBJ2-7; weak D call: TRBD2 (7 bases). Trimming removed 3 bases from V and 5 bases from J, with 9 bases in between. The CDR3 length is 12 residues. The V gene's germline CDR1 is SGDLS and CDR2 YYNGEE. The CDR3 here is CASSGGGHEQYF. Written as DNA, the CDR3 is TGTGCCAGCAGCGGCGGGGGCCACGAGCAGTACTTC.

CDR3 region: CASSLIGVKNGYTF. CDR3 nucleotide sequence: TGTGCCAGCAGCTTGATCGGGGTTAAAAATGGCTACACCTTC. V is TRBV13 and J is TRBJ1-2; D call uncertain. Trimming took off 3 bases at V and 6 bases at J, with 14 bases between the two ends. The germline V gene encodes CDR1 PRHDT and CDR2 FYEKMQ (reference sequence). The CDR3 loop spans 14 amino acids.

The chain employs TRBV2 and TRBJ1-1, with D maybe TRBD1 (6 bases). Germline loops: CDR1 SNHLY, CDR2 FYNNEI. The CDR3 extends over 13 amino acids. V lost 6 bases, J lost 3 bases, and 11 bases lay in between. CDR3 DNA sequence: TGTGCCAGCAGCAGGGACACCTACACTGAAGCTTTCTTT. It codes for CASSRDTYTEAFF. The complete variable domain, with remaining parts taken from reference TRBV2 and TRBJ1-1, reads EPEVTQTPSHQVTQMGQEVILRCVPISNHLYFYWYRQILGQKVEFLVSFYNNEISEKSEIFDDQFSVERPDGSNFTLKIRSTKLEDSAMYFCASSRDTYTEAFFGQGTRLTVV.

This sequence joins TRBV6-2 or TRBV6-3 and TRBJ2-7; 7 bases agree with TRBD2. Per the germline V gene, CDR1 is MNHEY and CDR2 is SVGEGT. This CDR3 is 18 amino acids long. Trimming removed 2 bases from V and 2 bases from J; junction bases left unmatched: 15. The CDR3 nucleotides read TGTGCCAGCAGTTACCCGACTCTCTCGACTAGCCTGCCCTACGAGCAGTACTTC. This translates into CASSYPTLSTSLPYEQYF.

As DNA, the CDR3 is TGTGCCAGCAGTGCCCTCGGAGGGGGCAGACAGAGCTCCTATAATTCACCCCTCCACTTT. It encodes CASSALGGGRQSSYNSPLHF. V and J are TRBV2 and TRBJ1-6; 7 nucleotides line up with TRBD1. Unmatched junction bases numbered 15, after V lost 4 bases and J lost 0 bases. Germline V gene data show CDR1 as SNHLY and CDR2 as FYNNEI. This CDR3 comprises 20 residues.

This chain links TRBV27 with TRBJ2-5, with TRBD2 matching 8 bases. The CDR3 is 17 amino acids. Germline V gene sequence: CDR1 MNHEY, CDR2 SMNVEV (reference sequence). With 1 base clipped from V and 5 bases from J, the junction kept 12 bases outside the gene matches. CDR3 loop: CASSLFARGGLTETQYF. The CDR3 region has the DNA TGTGCCAGCAGTTTATTCGCACGCGGGGGGTTAACGGAGACCCAGTACTTC.

The V and J genes are TRBV4-2 and TRBJ1-5; D may be TRBD1 (5 bases). The CDR3 runs to 16 residues. V was clipped by 0 bases and J by 0 bases, with 9 bases between them. CDR1 LGHNA and CDR2 YNFKEQ come from the germline V gene. The DNA for the CDR3 is TGTGCCAGCAGCCAAGACGGGAGGGGTAGCAATCAGCCCCAGCATTTT. Translating gives CASSQDGRGSNQPQHF.

The genes are TRBV19 and TRBJ1-5, with 7 bases lining up with TRBD1. This CDR3 spans 17 amino acids. Losses at the gene ends were 6 bases for V and 0 bases for J; bases not matched to a gene: 11. Per germline, CDR1 LNHDA and CDR2 SQIVND (reference sequence). The CDR3 DNA sequence: TGTGCCAGTAGAACACCCCGGGACAGAGATAGCAATCAGCCCCAGCATTTT. The encoded protein is CASRTPRDRDSNQPQHF.

The CDR3 sequence is CASREGLNYGYTF. The CDR3 DNA is TGTGCCAGCAGAGAGGGCCTTAACTATGGCTACACCTTC. This chain joins TRBV27 and TRBJ1-2; no firm D call. Germline lookup yields CDR1 MNHEY and CDR2 SMNVEV (reference sequence). The CDR3 runs 13 residues. V lost 6 bases and J lost 1, with 9 bases in between.

V gene TRBV2 combines with J gene TRBJ2-5; TRBD2 agrees at 9 bases. V lost 5 bases, J lost 7 bases, and 14 bases stayed unmatched. Germline V CDR1 and CDR2: SNHLY, FYNNEI. This CDR3 has 16 residues. CDR3 amino acids: CASSRTSSGAIGTQYF. DNA of the CDR3: TGTGCCAGCAGTAGGACTTCTAGCGGGGCGATTGGGACCCAGTACTTC.

The rearrangement uses TRBV2 and TRBJ1-5, with D perhaps matching TRBD1 (5 bases). This CDR3 is 13 amino acids long. Germline V gene sequence: CDR1 SNHLY, CDR2 FYNNEI. Trimming removed 7 bases from V and 5 bases from J, with 12 bases in between. CDR3 sequence: CASNRFLDQPQHF. Here the CDR3 DNA reads TGTGCCAGCAACAGGTTCCTGGATCAGCCCCAGCATTTT.

The J gene is TRBJ2-2, the V gene TRBV11-2, with 9 nucleotides matching TRBD1. Germline V gene lookup returns CDR1 SGHAT and CDR2 FQNNGV. V lost 1 base, J lost 3 bases, and 0 bases stayed unmatched. The CDR3 loop spans 15 amino acids. For the CDR3, the DNA is TGTGCCAGCAGCTTAGGGACAGGGGACACCGGGGAGCTGTTTTTT. It codes for CASSLGTGDTGELFF. Full variable domain (remainder filled in from reference TRBV11-2 and TRBJ2-2): EAGVAQSPRYKIIEKRQSVAFWCNPISGHATLYWYQQILGQGPKLLIQFQNNGVVDDSQLPKDRFSAERLKGVDSTLKIQPAKLEDSAVYLCASSLGTGDTGELFFGEGSRLTVL.

This clone was observed a handful of times. The chain has TRBV28 and TRBJ1-6; no firm D call. Germline-derived CDR1 and CDR2 are MDHEN and SYDVKM. V was trimmed by 6 bases and J by 8 bases, leaving 11 bases between them. The CDR3 has 13 residues. The CDR3, as DNA: TGTGCCAGCAGGTCCTTCGGGGATTCACCCCTCCACTTT. Translated, it gives CASRSFGDSPLHF.

V is TRBV29-1 and J is TRBJ1-4; 7 bases align to TRBD1. CDR3 length: 14 amino acids. V lost 4 bases, J lost 3 bases, and 5 bases stayed unmatched. In germline, CDR1 is SQVTM, CDR2 ANQGSEA. CDR3 sequence (DNA): TGCAGCGTTGGAAGAGGGGGCTCTAATGAAAAACTGTTTTTT. Its protein is CSVGRGGSNEKLFF.

V is TRBV3-1 (or the pseudogene TRBV3-2) and J is TRBJ1-6; D is perhaps TRBD1 (6 bases). The ends were cut back, 2 bases at V and 10 bases at J, with 18 bases in the middle. Germline V gene data show CDR1 as LGHDT and CDR2 as YNNKEL (reference sequence). The CDR3 runs 16 residues. The DNA of the CDR3 is TGTGCCAGCAGCCAATGGGAAGGGGGTATTGGGTCACCCCTCCACTTT. Amino acid sequence: CASSQWEGGIGSPLHF.